The 9 T cell receptor beta chains in this list originate from one sample, sequenced in a study of blood T cell repertoires in COVID-19. Produced via immunoSEQ multiplex PCR; TCRdb's table is partial and in-frame only. The data contain a few hundred thousand clones, around four fifths of them seen just once; the ten biggest clones take up about 4%. What was sequenced was PBMCs or T cells enriched from blood (not recorded which). These receptors were obtained from a man aged 30 to 39 with acute COVID-19.

This clone was found many times. The rearrangement links TRBV4-1 to TRBJ2-7, with 8 bases lining up with TRBD1. The CDR3 consists of 15 residues. The germline CDR1 and CDR2 sequences are MGHRA and YSYEKL. V lost 1 base, J lost 0 bases, and 2 bases stayed unmatched. In DNA, the CDR3 is TGCGCCAGCAGCCAAGGACAGGGGCACTCCTACGAGCAGTACGTC. It codes for CASSQGQGHSYEQYV.

The J gene is TRBJ2-7, the V gene TRBV30, with D perhaps matching TRBD2 (6 bases). CDR3 size: 13 residues. Germline-derived CDR1 and CDR2 are GTSNPN and SVGIG (reference sequence). Trimming left V 3 bases short and J 0 bases short, with 9 bases between. Here the CDR3 reads CAWSHGGSYEQYV. CDR3 coding DNA: TGTGCCTGGAGCCACGGGGGCTCCTACGAGCAGTACGTC.

This sequence joins TRBV3-1 (or the pseudogene TRBV3-2) and TRBJ2-1; weak D call: TRBD1 (6 bases). This CDR3 is built from 17 residues. The germline V gene has CDR1 LGHDT and CDR2 YNNKEL (reference sequence). Trimming removed 3 bases from V and 2 bases from J, with 17 bases in between. The CDR3 protein is CASSHLGAGLTYNEQFF. The CDR3 DNA reads TGTGCCAGCAGCCACCTGGGGGCGGGCCTCACCTACAATGAGCAGTTCTTC.

This clone was found a few times. This chain links TRBV24-1 with TRBJ2-3; no reliable D call. Germline CDR1 KGHDR, CDR2 SFDVKD. Between the trimmed V and J ends, which lost 6 bases and 5 bases, there was a span of 8 bases. This CDR3 region has 12 residues. CDR3 in amino acids: CATSRFGDTQYF. CDR3 DNA sequence: TGTGCCACCAGTCGGTTTGGAGATACGCAGTATTTT.

The chain couples TRBV28 to TRBJ1-2; the D gene is possibly TRBD1 (5 bases). This CDR3 region has 13 residues. From germline, CDR1 is MDHEN and CDR2 SYDVKM. Trimming shortened V by 6 bases and J by 4 bases, and 12 bases separated the two germline ends. The CDR3 region is CASSGDSLYGYTF. In DNA form, the CDR3 reads TGTGCCAGCAGCGGCGACAGTCTCTATGGCTACACCTTC.

This clone was counted between two and nine times. This chain uses TRBV18 with TRBJ1-2, with a weak D call TRBD1 (6 bases). The CDR3 is made up of 14 amino acids. Germline V gene data show CDR1 as KGHSH and CDR2 as LQKENI. Trimming cost V 3 bases and J 5 bases, with 13 bases left between them. CDR3 region: CASSPTQGPYGYTF. CDR3 sequence (DNA): TGTGCCAGCTCACCGACCCAGGGGCCTTATGGCTACACCTTC.

This clone was seen a single time. The J gene is TRBJ1-1, the V gene TRBV5-1, with 8 bases aligning to TRBD1. The trim removed 3 bases at V and 4 bases at J, leaving 5 bases unmatched. There are 14 residues in the CDR3. Germline V gene sequence: CDR1 SGHRS, CDR2 YFSETQ. The CDR3 is CASSSGQVVTEAFF. The CDR3 nucleotides are TGCGCCAGCAGCTCGGGACAGGTGGTCACTGAAGCTTTCTTT.

The rearrangement links TRBV16 to TRBJ2-1; TRBD2 might be the D (5 bases). The V and J ends lost 3 bases and 7 bases respectively, with 7 bases between them. CDR1 is KGHSY and CDR2 is FQNENV in the germline V gene. The CDR3 spans 12 residues. This CDR3 reads CASSQGVNEQFF. CDR3 nucleotide sequence: TGTGCCAGCAGCCAGGGAGTGAATGAGCAGTTCTTC. The full variable domain, in which reference TRBV16 and TRBJ2-1 provide the parts outside the CDR3, is GEEVAQTPKHLVRGEGQKAKLYCAPIKGHSYVFWYQQVLKNEFKFLISFQNENVFDETGMPKERFSAKCLPNSPCSLEIQATKLEDSAVYFCASSQGVNEQFFGPGTRLTVL.

This clone was seen a few times. The chain carries TRBV6-4 and TRBJ1-5; D is ambiguous. Trimming removed 6 bases at V and 3 bases at J, with 9 bases between. The CDR3 has 13 residues. CDR1 and CDR2 (germline): MRHNA, SNTAGT. Written as DNA, the CDR3 is TGTGCCAGCAGCCCAGAAGACAATCAGCCCCAGCATTTT. It is translated as CASSPEDNQPQHF.